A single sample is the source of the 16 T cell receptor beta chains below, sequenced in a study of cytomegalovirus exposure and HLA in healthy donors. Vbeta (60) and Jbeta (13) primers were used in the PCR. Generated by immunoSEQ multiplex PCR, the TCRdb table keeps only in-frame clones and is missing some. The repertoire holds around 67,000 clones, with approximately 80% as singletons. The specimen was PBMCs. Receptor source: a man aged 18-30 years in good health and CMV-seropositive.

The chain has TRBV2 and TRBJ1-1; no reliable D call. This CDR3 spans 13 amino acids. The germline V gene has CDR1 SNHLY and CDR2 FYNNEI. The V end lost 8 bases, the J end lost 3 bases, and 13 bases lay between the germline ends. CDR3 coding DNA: TGTGCCAGCGCCCCAGGCAGCCACACTGAAGCTTTCTTT. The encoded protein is CASAPGSHTEAFF.

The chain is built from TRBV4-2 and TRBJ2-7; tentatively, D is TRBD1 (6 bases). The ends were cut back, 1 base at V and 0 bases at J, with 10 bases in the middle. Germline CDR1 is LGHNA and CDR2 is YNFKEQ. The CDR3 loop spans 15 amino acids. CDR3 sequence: CASSQGTAPSYEQYF. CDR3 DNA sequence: TGTGCCAGCAGCCAAGGGACAGCTCCCTCCTACGAGCAGTACTTC.

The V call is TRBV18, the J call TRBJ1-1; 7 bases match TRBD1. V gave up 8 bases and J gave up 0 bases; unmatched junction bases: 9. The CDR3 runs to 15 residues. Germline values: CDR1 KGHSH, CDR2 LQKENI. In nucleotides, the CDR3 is TGTGCCAGCACGCCAGACAGGGTCATGAACACTGAAGCTTTCTTT. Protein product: CASTPDRVMNTEAFF.

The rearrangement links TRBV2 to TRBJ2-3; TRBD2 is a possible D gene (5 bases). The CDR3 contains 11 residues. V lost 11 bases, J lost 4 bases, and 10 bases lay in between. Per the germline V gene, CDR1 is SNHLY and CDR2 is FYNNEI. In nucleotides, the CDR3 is TGTGCCGCGACGGAGGCAGATACGCAGTATTTT. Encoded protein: CAATEADTQYF.

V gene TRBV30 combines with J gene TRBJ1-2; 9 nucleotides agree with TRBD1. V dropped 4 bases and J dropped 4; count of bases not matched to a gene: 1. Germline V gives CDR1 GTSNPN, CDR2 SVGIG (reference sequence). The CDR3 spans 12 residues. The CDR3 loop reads CAWTGQGYGYTF. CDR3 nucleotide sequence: TGTGCCTGGACGGGACAGGGCTATGGCTACACCTTC. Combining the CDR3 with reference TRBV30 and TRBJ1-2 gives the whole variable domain SQTIHQWPATLVQPVGSPLSLECTVEGTSNPNLYWYRQAAGRGLQLLFYSVGIGQISSEVPQNLSASRPQDRQFILSSKKLLLSDSGFYLCAWTGQGYGYTFGSGTRLTVV.

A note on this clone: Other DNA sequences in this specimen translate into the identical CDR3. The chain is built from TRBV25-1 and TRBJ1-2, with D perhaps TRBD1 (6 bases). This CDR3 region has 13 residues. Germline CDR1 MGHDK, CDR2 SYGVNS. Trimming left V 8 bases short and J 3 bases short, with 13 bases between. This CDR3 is CASRRGVDYGYTF. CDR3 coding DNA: TGTGCCAGCCGCAGGGGCGTCGACTATGGCTACACCTTC.

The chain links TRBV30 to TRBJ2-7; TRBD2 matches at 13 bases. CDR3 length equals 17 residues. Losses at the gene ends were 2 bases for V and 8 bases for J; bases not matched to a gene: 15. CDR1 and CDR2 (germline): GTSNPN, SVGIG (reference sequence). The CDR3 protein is CAWSPGLAGEVDGKQYF. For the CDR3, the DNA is TGTGCCTGGAGTCCCGGACTAGCGGGAGAGGTGGATGGAAAGCAGTACTTC.

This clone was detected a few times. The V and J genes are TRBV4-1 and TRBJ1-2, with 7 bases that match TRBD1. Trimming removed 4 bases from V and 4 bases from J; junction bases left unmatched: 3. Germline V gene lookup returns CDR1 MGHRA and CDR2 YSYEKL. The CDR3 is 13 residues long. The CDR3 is CASSRGTAYGYTF. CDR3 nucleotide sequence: TGCGCCAGCAGCCGAGGGACAGCCTATGGCTACACCTTC.

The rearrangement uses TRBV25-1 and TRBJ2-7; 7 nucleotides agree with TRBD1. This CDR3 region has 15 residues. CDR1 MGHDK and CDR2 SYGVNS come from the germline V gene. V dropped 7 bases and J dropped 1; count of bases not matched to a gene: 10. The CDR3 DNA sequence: TGTGCCAGCAAGCCTGACAGGGTCCAATCCTACGAGCAGTACTTC. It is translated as CASKPDRVQSYEQYF.

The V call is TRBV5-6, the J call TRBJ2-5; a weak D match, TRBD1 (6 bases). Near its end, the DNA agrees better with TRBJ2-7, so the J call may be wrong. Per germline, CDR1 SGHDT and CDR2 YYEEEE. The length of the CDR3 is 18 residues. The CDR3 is CASSISGTQFSFSYEQYF. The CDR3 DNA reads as TGTGCCAGCAGCATTTCCGGGACACAGTTTTCCTTCTCCTACGAGCAGTACTTC.

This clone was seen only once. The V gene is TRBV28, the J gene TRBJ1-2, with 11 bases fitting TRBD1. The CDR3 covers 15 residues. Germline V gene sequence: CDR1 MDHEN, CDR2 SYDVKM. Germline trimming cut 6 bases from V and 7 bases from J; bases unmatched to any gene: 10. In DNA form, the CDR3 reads TGTGCCAGCAGGCCGGGACAGGGGGACGCAGGTGGCTACACCTTC. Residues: CASRPGQGDAGGYTF.

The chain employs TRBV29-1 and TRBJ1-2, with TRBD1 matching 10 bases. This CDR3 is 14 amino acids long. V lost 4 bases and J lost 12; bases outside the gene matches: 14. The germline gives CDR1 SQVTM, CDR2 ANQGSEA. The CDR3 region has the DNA TGCAGCGTTGGGCCCGCTTCGACAGGGGGCACGGACACCTTC. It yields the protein CSVGPASTGGTDTF.

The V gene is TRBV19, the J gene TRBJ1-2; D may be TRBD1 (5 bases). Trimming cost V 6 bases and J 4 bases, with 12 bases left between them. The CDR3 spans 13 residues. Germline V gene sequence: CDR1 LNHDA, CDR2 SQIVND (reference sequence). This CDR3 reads CASSVDSLYGYTF. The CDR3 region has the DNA TGTGCCAGTAGCGTCGACAGTCTCTATGGCTACACCTTC.

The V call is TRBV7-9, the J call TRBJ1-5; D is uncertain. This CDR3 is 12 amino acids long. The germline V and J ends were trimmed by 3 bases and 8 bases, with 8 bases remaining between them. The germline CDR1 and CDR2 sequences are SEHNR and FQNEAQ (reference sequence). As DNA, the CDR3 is TGTGCCAGCAGCTTTGGCCTGGAGCCCCAGCATTTT. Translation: CASSFGLEPQHF. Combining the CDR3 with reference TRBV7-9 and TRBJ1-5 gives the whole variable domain DTGVSQNPRHKITKRGQNVTFRCDPISEHNRLYWYRQTLGQGPEFLTYFQNEAQLEKSRLLSDRFSAERPKGSFSTLEIQRTEQGDSAMYLCASSFGLEPQHFGDGTRLSIL.

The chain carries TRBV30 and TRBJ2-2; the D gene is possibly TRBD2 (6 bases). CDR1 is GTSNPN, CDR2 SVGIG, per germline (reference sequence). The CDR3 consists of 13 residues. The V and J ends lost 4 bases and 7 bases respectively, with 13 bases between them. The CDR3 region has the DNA TGTGCCTGGACCTCAAGAGCGGGCGGGGAGCTGTTTTTT. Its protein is CAWTSRAGGELFF.

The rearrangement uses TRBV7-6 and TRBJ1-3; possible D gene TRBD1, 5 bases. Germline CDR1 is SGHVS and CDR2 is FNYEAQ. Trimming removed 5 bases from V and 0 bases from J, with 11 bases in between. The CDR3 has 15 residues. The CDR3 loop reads CASSPQTDSGNTIYF. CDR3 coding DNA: TGTGCCAGCAGCCCACAGACAGACTCTGGAAACACCATATATTTT.